The entry below describes one T cell receptor (beta chain). What it recognizes is unknown. The data originate from a study of vaccination effects on CD4 cells after COVID-19. Sequencing in the ViraFEST assay came after antigen-specific CD4+ T cells had been expanded with viral peptide pools, which were used to stimulate PBMC. Upon completion of more than 9 days in culture, CD4+ T cells were isolated. This individual contracted SARS-CoV-2 between March and December 2020, as verified by PCR. Supplemented with around 11 IU/ml IL-2 and 8 to 10 ug/ml peptides, around 2 million PBMC per well were kept in culture. IL-2 medium supplanted half the medium on days 3 and 7. Study-level points and caveats: Following vaccination, convalescents' spike-reactive clones were mostly new ones induced by the vaccine. Marked clonal contraction was seen in infection- and vaccine-induced clones late after vaccination.

Sequencing was performed with immunoSEQ multiplex PCR; in TCRdb, only in-frame clones are kept and a portion is missing. The top ten hold roughly 17% of the sample, which has about 25,000 clones, approximately 76% seen once. The specimen was CD4+ T cells from PBMCs cultured with SARS-CoV-2 spike peptides, collected before COVID-19 vaccination. The clonotype comes from a human donor who had a prior SARS-CoV-2 infection.

Here the CDR3 DNA reads TGTGCCAGCAATCCGTTGTACTCCTACGAGCAGTACTTC. Amino acid sequence: CASNPLYSYEQYF. This chain connects TRBV2 to TRBJ2-7; D is undetermined. The V and J ends lost 7 bases and 0 bases respectively, with 10 bases between them. CDR3 length: 13 amino acids. CDR1 and CDR2 (germline): SNHLY, FYNNEI.